This passage covers 26 T cell receptor beta chains from one sample sequenced in a study of T-cell reconstitution after alpha-beta-depleted transplantation in children. Unique molecular identifiers were used to barcode this TCRbeta library. A single record per CDR3 protein comes from TCRdb applying MiXCR to the PCR reads. The profile shows some 300,000 distinct CDR3 sequences, roughly 9.1% of them singletons. The sample consisted of PBMCs, taken before TCRalphabeta/CD19-depleted stem cell transplant. Receptors were obtained from a boy under three years old with acute myeloid leukemia, due to receive a stem cell transplant.

This clonotype has ten or more counts. The chain has TRBV5-1 and TRBJ1-2; no clear D gene. V lost 4 bases to trimming and J lost 4 bases, with 14 bases between them. Germline V gene lookup returns CDR1 SGHRS and CDR2 YFSETQ. This CDR3 region has 14 residues. The CDR3, as DNA: TGCGCCAGCAGCATGGACGGCCAGCTCTATGGCTACACCTTC. Translated, it gives CASSMDGQLYGYTF.

This clonotype was observed many times. This chain uses TRBV11-2 with TRBJ2-1; D could derive from TRBD1 or TRBD2 (5 bases each). The CDR3 is made up of 12 amino acids. The germline gives CDR1 SGHAT, CDR2 FQNNGV. Trimming left V 5 bases short and J 10 bases short, with 12 bases between. CDR3 residues: CASSPPGTEQFF. The CDR3, as DNA: TGTGCCAGCAGCCCACCGGGGACCGAGCAGTTCTTC.

This clonotype came up many times. The rearrangement joins TRBV15 to TRBJ2-2; TRBD2 agrees at 9 bases. Germline assignment: CDR1 LNHNV and CDR2 YYDKDF (reference sequence). Trimming took 1 base from V and 6 from J; bases not matched to a gene: 6. CDR3 length: 16 amino acids. CDR3 sequence reads: CATSRVPAGGAGELFF. The CDR3 DNA sequence: TGTGCCACCAGCAGAGTACCAGCGGGAGGTGCCGGGGAGCTGTTTTTT.

The chain links TRBV5-1 to TRBJ2-5, with D perhaps being TRBD1 or TRBD2 (5 bases each). Trimming pared 1 base from V and 1 base from J, leaving 8 bases between. The germline gives CDR1 SGHRS, CDR2 YFSETQ. The CDR3 is 14 amino acids. The CDR3 here is CASSLRGLQETQYF. The CDR3 bases are TGCGCCAGCAGCTTGCGGGGCCTCCAAGAGACCCAGTACTTC.

The sample holds many counts of this clonotype. The chain recombines TRBV7-2 with TRBJ2-2; D gene uncertain. The CDR3 has 14 residues. Germline CDR1 and CDR2: SGHTA and FQGNSA. The ends were cut back, 1 base at V and 5 bases at J, with 8 bases in the middle. CDR3 region: CASSLEQRTGELFF. The DNA for the CDR3 is TGTGCCAGCAGCTTAGAACAGCGAACCGGGGAGCTGTTTTTT.

This clonotype was seen ten or more times. The CDR3 protein is CASSPRQGNNQPQHF. CDR3 in DNA: TGTGCCAGCAGTCCGCGACAGGGCAACAATCAGCCCCAGCATTTT. The chain joins TRBV6-6 to TRBJ1-5, with TRBD1 matching over 7 bases. The CDR3 runs to 15 residues. Germline assignment: CDR1 MNHNY and CDR2 SVGAGI (reference sequence). The V and J ends lost 5 bases and 3 bases, in that order; junction bases with no gene match: 7.

This clonotype was picked up many times. The CDR3 reads CSARTRPGSGANVLTF. DNA for the CDR3: TGCAGTGCTAGAACTCGTCCGGGCTCTGGGGCCAACGTCCTGACTTTC. The J gene is TRBJ2-6, the V gene TRBV20-1; D not certain. CDR1 and CDR2 from the germline V gene are DFQATT and SNEGSKA (reference sequence). The V gene lost 2 bases and the J gene lost 0 bases, with 11 bases spanning the gap. The CDR3 is 16 residues long.

This clonotype has more than one count but fewer than ten. The DNA for the CDR3 is TGTGCCAGCAGCTTACTAGGCAGGATGGAAGAGACCCAGTACTTC. Translation: CASSLLGRMEETQYF. The chain has TRBV7-2 and TRBJ2-5; D gene unclear. This CDR3 spans 15 amino acids. CDR1 and CDR2 from the germline V gene are SGHTA and FQGNSA. V dropped 2 bases and J dropped 3 bases, with 13 bases sitting between them.

This clonotype was seen repeatedly, ten times or more. The rearrangement uses TRBV7-2 and TRBJ2-2; D is uncertain. Trimming left V 3 bases short and J 3 bases short, with 5 bases between. Germline CDR1 is SGHTA and CDR2 is FQGNSA. The CDR3 sequence is 13 residues long. CDR3 in DNA: TGTGCCAGCAGCTTCGCTTACACCGGGGAGCTGTTTTTT. Its protein product is CASSFAYTGELFF.

The chain employs TRBV18 and TRBJ1-5; maybe TRBD1 (5 bases). This CDR3 comprises 15 residues. Per germline, CDR1 KGHSH and CDR2 LQKENI. Trimming stripped 4 bases from V and 7 bases from J, with 17 bases between. DNA for the CDR3: TGTGCCAGCTCACGCCGGGCCCTGACAGAGCAGCCCCAGCATTTT. Translation: CASSRRALTEQPQHF.

With respect to this clonotype: The junction differs from germline at one of its ends, possibly a read error. The genes are TRBV12-3 or TRBV12-4 and TRBJ2-3; a weak D match, TRBD1 (7 bases). The CDR3 is 13 residues long. This chain's CDR3 is CASSFGGTDMQYF. CDR3 coding DNA: TGTGCCAGCAGTTTTGGGGGGACAGATATGCAGTATTTT.

This clonotype has ten or more counts. The chain has TRBV28 and TRBJ2-7; D perhaps matches TRBD1 (5 bases). The CDR3 has 14 residues. In germline, CDR1 is MDHEN, CDR2 SYDVKM. V dropped 2 bases and J dropped 3 bases, with 11 bases sitting between them. The CDR3 is CASSLPLQVYEQYF. In nucleotides, the CDR3 is TGTGCCAGCAGTTTACCCTTACAGGTCTACGAGCAGTACTTC.

This clonotype was observed many times. The J gene is TRBJ1-2, the V gene TRBV14; possibly TRBD1 for D (5 bases). Germline CDR1 SGHDN, CDR2 FVKESK. The CDR3 is 15 residues long. V dropped 8 bases and J dropped 3 bases, with 19 bases sitting between them. This CDR3 reads CASPELQGADYGYTF. CDR3 in DNA: TGTGCCAGCCCGGAACTTCAAGGGGCTGACTATGGCTACACCTTC. The whole variable domain, filled in from reference TRBV14 and TRBJ1-2, reads EAGVTQFPSHSVIEKGQTVTLRCDPISGHDNLYWYRRVMGKEIKFLLHFVKESKQDESGMPNNRFLAERTGGTYSTLKVQPAELEDSGVYFCASPELQGADYGYTFGSGTRLTVV.

This clonotype was seen repeatedly, ten times or more. The chain is built from TRBV5-1 and TRBJ2-1; D gene ambiguous. CDR3 size: 12 residues. V was pared by 0 bases and J by 9 bases, with 7 bases between. The germline V gene encodes CDR1 SGHRS and CDR2 YFSETQ. The CDR3 DNA follows: TGCGCCAGCAGCTTGGCCCTCAGTGAGCAGTTCTTC. It codes for CASSLALSEQFF.

The chain is built from TRBV6-2 or TRBV6-3 and TRBJ2-6; D may match TRBD1 or TRBD2 (5 bases each). This CDR3 has 16 residues. V lost 7 bases and J lost 4, with 17 bases in between. The germline CDR1 and CDR2 sequences are MNHEY and SVGEGT. The CDR3 coding sequence is TGTGCCAGCACCGTTATGGGGGTGAGGGGGGCCAACGTCCTGACTTTC. Protein product: CASTVMGVRGANVLTF.

V is TRBV6-1 and J is TRBJ1-5; 9 bases are a match to TRBD1. V was pared by 5 bases and J by 6 bases, with 5 bases of the junction left unmatched. The CDR3 spans 14 residues. Looked up from germline, CDR1 is MNHNS and CDR2 is SASEGT. DNA for the CDR3: TGTGCCAGCAGTCCAGGGACAGGGAGTCAGCCCCAGCATTTT. It encodes CASSPGTGSQPQHF.

This clonotype was picked up many times. The J gene is TRBJ2-7, the V gene TRBV12-3 or TRBV12-4; D tentatively reads TRBD1 or TRBD2 (6 bases each). The V and J ends lost 9 bases and 7 bases respectively, with 16 bases between them. The CDR3 totals 12 residues. The CDR3 bases are TGTGCCAGTTGGGCCGGGGGCGGGGAGCAGTACTTC. It encodes CASWAGGGEQYF.

This clonotype came up many times. This chain connects TRBV28 to TRBJ2-3; 9 bases are a match to TRBD2. The germline V gene encodes CDR1 MDHEN and CDR2 SYDVKM. With 3 bases clipped from V and 1 base from J, the junction kept 8 bases outside the gene matches. The CDR3 contains 17 residues. CDR3 protein: CASSFYTEREGTDTQYF. The CDR3, as DNA: TGTGCCAGCAGTTTCTATACAGAGCGGGAGGGCACAGATACGCAGTATTTT.

This clonotype was observed a handful of times. This chain links TRBV7-2 with TRBJ2-7, with 7 bases aligning to TRBD2. Germline trimming cut 8 bases from V and 4 bases from J; bases unmatched to any gene: 11. The germline gives CDR1 SGHTA, CDR2 FQGNSA. This CDR3 region has 14 residues. The CDR3 bases are TGTGCCAGCTCCATGTCGGGACTACTATACGAGCAGTACTTC. Translated, it gives CASSMSGLLYEQYF.

This clonotype came up many times. This chain connects TRBV5-1 to TRBJ2-3; either TRBD1 or TRBD2 may fit D (5 bases each). Trimming pared 7 bases from V and 0 bases from J, leaving 15 bases between. CDR1 and CDR2 (germline): SGHRS, YFSETQ. The CDR3 totals 15 residues. CDR3 sequence (DNA): TGCGCCAGCGTACGTGGGACGGTTAGCACAGATACGCAGTATTTT. Translated, it gives CASVRGTVSTDTQYF. Drawing the rest from reference TRBV5-1 and TRBJ2-3, the complete variable domain is KAGVTQTPRYLIKTRGQQVTLSCSPISGHRSVSWYQQTPGQGLQFLFEYFSETQRNKGNFPGRFSGRQFSNSRSEMNVSTLELGDSALYLCASVRGTVSTDTQYFGPGTRLTVL.

This clonotype was found a few times. Since the CDR3 does not end with the conserved phenylalanine or tryptophan, this likely comes from a read error. The gene calls are TRBV3-1 and TRBJ1-6; 8 bases fit TRBD1. CDR3 size: 17 residues. Unmatched junction bases numbered 9, after V lost 2 bases and J lost 6 bases. Germline V gene sequence: CDR1 LGHDT, CDR2 YNNKEL (reference sequence). The CDR3 DNA reads as TGTGCCAGCAGCCAAAGCCCGACAGGGGCTGGTAATTCACCCCTCCACCTT. It translates to CASSQSPTGAGNSPLHL.

In this sample, this clonotype turned up many times. This rearrangement joins TRBV7-2 to TRBJ1-5, with D unclear. Trimming took off 4 bases at V and 2 bases at J, with 12 bases between the two ends. The germline gives CDR1 SGHTA, CDR2 FQGNSA. The length of the CDR3 is 15 residues. The CDR3 spells CASSSGWVGNQPQHF. In DNA form, the CDR3 reads TGTGCCAGCAGCTCGGGGTGGGTGGGCAATCAGCCCCAGCATTTT.

At least ten counts were recorded for this clonotype. The junction and the germline gene differ at one end; a read error may be behind it. The chain has TRBV5-1 and TRBJ1-5, with D unresolved. The CDR3 is 13 amino acids. Germline V gene data show CDR1 as SGHRS and CDR2 as YFSETQ. The chain's CDR3 is CASSLGSNQPQHF. The CDR3 nucleotides are TGTGCCAGCAGCTTAGGTAGCAATCAGCCCCAGCATTTT.

On this clonotype itself: Without the conserved terminal phenylalanine or tryptophan, this CDR3 likely stems from a read error. Because the CDR3's place on the DNA is in doubt, the DNA is left out and the CDR3 is given as listed by TCRdb. The chain is built from TRBV18 and TRBJ1-2; whether TRBD1, the table's D call, matches the DNA was not checked. Per germline, CDR1 KGHSH and CDR2 LQKENI. The CDR3 region is 13 residues in length, termini included. The CDR3 here is CASSPPLSGGTEV.

This clonotype was seen repeatedly, ten times or more. The chain has TRBV7-2 and TRBJ2-3; D uncertain. V gave up 2 bases and J gave up 1 base, with 10 bases separating them. This CDR3 region has 15 residues. Germline CDR1 is SGHTA and CDR2 is FQGNSA. The CDR3 DNA reads TGTGCCAGCAGCTTACCCCCTGGGGGCACAGATACGCAGTATTTT. Its translation: CASSLPPGGTDTQYF.

This clonotype was seen many times. V usage is TRBV20-1 and J usage is TRBJ2-1, with TRBD2 as a possible D gene (5 bases). This CDR3 comprises 15 residues. V was trimmed by 2 bases and J by 0 bases, leaving 11 bases between them. Germline CDR1 reads DFQATT; CDR2 reads SNEGSKA (reference sequence). In DNA, the CDR3 is TGCAGTGCTAGATACCGGGGAAGCTCCTACAATGAGCAGTTCTTC. Residues: CSARYRGSSYNEQFF.